What follows is one T cell receptor (beta chain) and its context. This record comes from a study of long-term antiretroviral therapy in people with HIV. Study-level information: The study's earliest collections predate the 2015 immediate-ART recommendation by about a decade.

V shed 10 bases, J shed 2 bases, and the junction held 8 bases outside the gene matches. This CDR3 has 16 residues. Per germline, CDR1 SEHNR and CDR2 FQNEAQ (reference sequence). Every one of the donors gave at least one pre-ART PBMC sample and at least two post-ART PBMC samples. Specimens held about 0.85-11 million cryopreserved PBMC prior to DNA extraction. The immunoSEQ assay was v3.0, run at survey level. Measured with immunoSEQ multiplex PCR; TCRdb has only the in-frame clones, and not every one. Of under 25,000 clones listed, roughly 78% are singletons. Specimen: unsorted PBMCs, collected 0.2 years after starting antiretroviral therapy. The J gene is TRBJ2-4, the V gene TRBV7-9, with TRBD2 identical over 13 bases. The sequence derives from a middle-aged woman with HIV. Here the CDR3 reads CAKTSGRLVSKNIQYF. The CDR3 region has the DNA TGTGCCAAGACTAGCGGGAGGTTGGTATCCAAAAACATTCAGTACTTC.